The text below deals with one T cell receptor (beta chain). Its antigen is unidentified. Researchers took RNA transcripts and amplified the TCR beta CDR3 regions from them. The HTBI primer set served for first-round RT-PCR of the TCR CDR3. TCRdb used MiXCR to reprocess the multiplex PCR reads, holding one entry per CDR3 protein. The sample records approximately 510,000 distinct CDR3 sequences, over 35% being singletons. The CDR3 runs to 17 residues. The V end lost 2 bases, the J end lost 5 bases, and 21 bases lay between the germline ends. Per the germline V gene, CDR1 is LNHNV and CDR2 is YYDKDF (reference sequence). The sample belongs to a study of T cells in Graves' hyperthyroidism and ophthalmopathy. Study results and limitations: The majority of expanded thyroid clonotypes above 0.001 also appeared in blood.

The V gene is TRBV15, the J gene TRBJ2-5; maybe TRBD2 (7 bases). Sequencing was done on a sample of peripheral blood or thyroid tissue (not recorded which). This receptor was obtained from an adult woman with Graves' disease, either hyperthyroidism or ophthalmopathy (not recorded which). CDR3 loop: CATSRQGRGSYGETQYF. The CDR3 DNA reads TGTGCCACCAGCAGACAGGGGAGGGGGTCCTACGGGGAGACCCAGTACTTC. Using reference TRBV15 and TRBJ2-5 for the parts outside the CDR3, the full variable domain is DAMVIQNPRYQVTQFGKPVTLSCSQTLNHNVMYWYQQKSSQAPKLLFHYYDKDFNNEADTPDNFQSRRPNTSFCFLDIRSPGLGDTAMYLCATSRQGRGSYGETQYFGPGTRLLVL.